Listed below are T cell receptor beta chains from one sample, sequenced in a study of T-cell memory formation after mild COVID-19. TCRdb processed the 5' RACE reads anew with MiXCR; each CDR3 protein has one entry. The sample records around 500,000 distinct CDR3 sequences, 18% being singletons. The sample comprised PBMCs or a T cell subset sorted from them (not recorded which). Source of these receptors: an adult woman who had mild COVID-19 (a few samples of this study predate the infection). Cell type and time point are not known. CDR3s include the opening cysteine and the closing phenylalanine or tryptophan. A D gene is named only where the DNA matches it firmly. Size values are once, few and many counts, or a class for expanded clones, and some rows have none.

J: TRBJ2-7; V: TRBV11-2; D: NA; size: many; DNA: TGTGCCAGCAGCTTAGACAGAGACTACGAGCAGTACTTC; CDR3: CASSLDRDYEQYF
J: TRBJ2-5; V: TRBV27; D: TRBD2; size: NA; DNA: TGTGCCAGCAGGCGACGGGGGGGCCTAATGGAGACCCAGTACTTC; CDR3: CASRRRGGLMETQYF
J: TRBJ2-3; V: TRBV18; D: NA; size: NA; DNA: TGTGCCAGCTCACGCGGAGGGCCTCTCTCAGATACGCAGTATTTT; CDR3: CASSRGGPLSDTQYF
J: TRBJ1-1; V: TRBV20-1; D: TRBD1; size: NA; DNA: TGCAGTGCTAGAGATGTGGCCAGGGGGCCCTTGAACACTGAAGCTTTCTTT; CDR3: CSARDVARGPLNTEAFF
J: TRBJ1-1; V: TRBV12-3/TRBV12-4; D: NA; size: few; DNA: TGTGCCAGCAGTCAGGAGGGGTTAAACACTGAAGCTTTCTTT; CDR3: CASSQEGLNTEAFF
J: TRBJ1-5; V: TRBV12-3/TRBV12-4; D: NA; size: few; DNA: TGTGCCAGCAGTTTTTCAGGGAAAATGGGTCAGCCCCAGCATTTT; CDR3: CASSFSGKMGQPQHF
J: TRBJ2-5; V: TRBV7-3; D: NA; size: few; DNA: TGTGCCAGCAGCTTCGGCCTAGCTGAGACCCAGTACTTC; CDR3: CASSFGLAETQYF
J: TRBJ2-3; V: TRBV7-2; D: NA; size: NA; DNA: TGTGCCAGCAGCTTATATCGCGCAGATACGCAGTATTTT; CDR3: CASSLYRADTQYF
J: TRBJ2-2; V: TRBV29-1; D: NA; size: few; DNA: TGCAGCGTATATCTAGGGTTGAACACCGGGGAGCTGTTTTTT; CDR3: CSVYLGLNTGELFF
J: TRBJ1-1; V: TRBV5-4; D: NA; size: few; DNA: TGTGCCAGCAGCTTGGAAGGCCAGAACACTGAAGCTTTCTTT; CDR3: CASSLEGQNTEAFF
J: TRBJ2-1; V: TRBV7-7; D: NA; size: few; DNA: TGTGCTAGCAGCTTATCCGGGATAAATGAGCAGTTCTTC; CDR3: CASSLSGINEQFF
J: TRBJ2-7; V: TRBV6-6; D: TRBD1; size: few; DNA: TGTGCCAGCAGTACTCGGGACAGGAAGAACTCCTACGAGCAGTACTTC; CDR3: CASSTRDRKNSYEQYF
J: TRBJ2-5; V: TRBV7-9; D: TRBD1; size: NA; DNA: TGTGCCAGCAGCTCTGGACAGGGTACCATGTGGGAGACCCAGTACTTC; CDR3: CASSSGQGTMWETQYF
J: TRBJ1-1; V: TRBV30; D: TRBD1; size: few; DNA: TGTGCCTGGAGTGGCCGACAGGGGGCGAAGATGGGCACTGAAGCTTTCTTT; CDR3: CAWSGRQGAKMGTEAFF
J: TRBJ2-2; V: TRBV27; D: NA; size: few; DNA: TGTGCCAGCAGTCTTTTCAACACCGGGGAGCTGTTTTTT; CDR3: CASSLFNTGELFF
J: TRBJ1-4; V: TRBV10-3; D: NA; size: NA; DNA: TGTGCCATCAGTGAGACAGGGCCTGGCACTAATGAAAAACTGTTTTTT; CDR3: CAISETGPGTNEKLFF
J: TRBJ1-1; V: TRBV6-5; D: NA; size: NA; DNA: TGTGCCAGCAGGAACCCAGAAACCGGACAGCCCTGGGCTTTCTTT; CDR3: CASRNPETGQPWAFF
J: TRBJ2-2; V: TRBV6-5; D: TRBD2; size: NA; DNA: TGTGCCAGCAGTACTGGACTAGCGGCCGCGAACACCGGGGAGCTGTTTTTT; CDR3: CASSTGLAAANTGELFF
J: TRBJ1-4; V: TRBV6-5; D: TRBD1; size: NA; DNA: TGTGCCAGCAGTTACTCGGGACAGAGAAATGAAAAACTGTTTTTT; CDR3: CASSYSGQRNEKLFF
J: TRBJ2-1; V: TRBV5-1; D: TRBD2; size: NA; DNA: TGCGCCAGCAGCACGAATCCGCGGGGGGCAGGGTACAATGAGCAGTTCTTC; CDR3: CASSTNPRGAGYNEQFF
J: TRBJ2-1; V: TRBV9; D: NA; size: many; DNA: TGTGCCAGCAGCCTCCCCACTGGCGGGGGCCCCAACAATGAGCAGTTCTTC; CDR3: CASSLPTGGGPNNEQFF
J: TRBJ1-6; V: TRBV3-1; D: NA; size: few; DNA: TGTGCCAGCAGCCAAGGCCAGATTAATTCACCCCTCCACTTT; CDR3: CASSQGQINSPLHF
J: TRBJ1-1; V: TRBV9; D: NA; size: NA; DNA: TGTGCCAGCAGCGACCTCTTGAACACTGAAGCTTTCTTT; CDR3: CASSDLLNTEAFF
J: TRBJ2-7; V: TRBV11-2; D: NA; size: few; DNA: TGTGCCAGCAGCCTGGGGGTCCTTTTGTCCCACGAGCAGTACTTC; CDR3: CASSLGVLLSHEQYF
J: TRBJ1-1; V: TRBV6-5; D: NA; size: NA; DNA: TGTGCCAGCAGACACGACAGTGTAGGCACTGAAGCTTTCTTT; CDR3: CASRHDSVGTEAFF
J: TRBJ1-1; V: TRBV6-5; D: NA; size: NA; DNA: TGTGCCAGCAGGGATAAAACGCAAGCTTTCTTT; CDR3: CASRDKTQAFF
J: TRBJ2-7; V: TRBV24-1; D: TRBD1; size: NA; DNA: TGTGCCACCAGTGATTCGGGGACAGCGGCCTACGAGCAGTACTTC; CDR3: CATSDSGTAAYEQYF
J: TRBJ2-5; V: TRBV7-6; D: TRBD1; size: NA; DNA: TGTGCCAGCAGCGACGGACAGGGGGTAGAGACCCAGTACTTC; CDR3: CASSDGQGVETQYF
J: TRBJ2-7; V: TRBV12-3/TRBV12-4; D: TRBD2; size: NA; DNA: TGTGCCAGCAGCCACGGGGGGGGGCTTGAGCAGTACTTC; CDR3: CASSHGGGLEQYF
J: TRBJ2-5; V: TRBV5-4; D: TRBD1; size: many; DNA: TGTGCCAGCAGCTACAGGGGGACCCAGTACTTC; CDR3: CASSYRGTQYF
J: TRBJ2-7; V: TRBV20-1; D: TRBD2; size: NA; DNA: TGCGGAATAGCGGGAGAGCGGGAGCAGTACTTC; CDR3: CGIAGEREQYF
J: TRBJ2-7; V: TRBV4-3; D: TRBD2; size: few; DNA: TGCGCCAGCAGCCAAGAGGGGCCACTAGCGTACGGGGGAAACTACGAGCAGTACTTC; CDR3: CASSQEGPLAYGGNYEQYF
J: TRBJ1-5; V: TRBV6-5; D: TRBD1; size: few; DNA: TGTGCCAGCAGCCCGACAGGGAGGAGCAATCAGCCCCAGCATTTT; CDR3: CASSPTGRSNQPQHF
J: TRBJ2-5; V: TRBV4-1; D: NA; size: few; DNA: TGCGCCAGCAGCCAAGTGACATTTCAAGAGACCCAGTACTTC; CDR3: CASSQVTFQETQYF
J: TRBJ2-2; V: TRBV24-1; D: NA; size: NA; DNA: TGTGCCACCAGTGATTGGAGGGGGCCTATTAACACCGGGGAGCTGTTTTTT; CDR3: CATSDWRGPINTGELFF
J: TRBJ2-2; V: TRBV7-9; D: NA; size: NA; DNA: TGTGCCAGCAACCTCGACATAAACACCGGGGAGCTGTTTTTT; CDR3: CASNLDINTGELFF
J: TRBJ1-6; V: TRBV20-1; D: NA; size: NA; DNA: TGCAGTGCTAGAGATCGTTTGGACGAATATAAGCCACCCCTCCACTTT; CDR3: CSARDRLDEYKPPLHF
J: TRBJ2-7; V: TRBV7-3; D: NA; size: NA; DNA: TGTGCCAGCACCACCCCCACCTACGAGCAGTACTTC; CDR3: CASTTPTYEQYF
J: TRBJ2-3; V: TRBV5-6; D: TRBD1; size: few; DNA: TGTGCCAGCAGCGATTCTACCACAGGGGCTGGAGCAGATACGCAGTATTTT; CDR3: CASSDSTTGAGADTQYF
J: TRBJ1-6; V: TRBV5-5; D: TRBD1; size: many; DNA: TGTGCCAGCAGCTTGACTCGGACAGGAGGACCCAGTAATTCACCCCTCCACTTT; CDR3: CASSLTRTGGPSNSPLHF
J: TRBJ2-7; V: TRBV7-9; D: TRBD1; size: NA; DNA: TGTGCCAGCCGGGGCCCAGGGGGTCACGAGCAGTACTTC; CDR3: CASRGPGGHEQYF
J: TRBJ2-7; V: TRBV4-3; D: TRBD1; size: few; DNA: TGCGCCAGCAGCCAAGACCGCGGCAGGGGGTGGGAGCAGTACTTC; CDR3: CASSQDRGRGWEQYF
J: TRBJ2-7; V: TRBV29-1; D: TRBD1; size: NA; DNA: TGCAGCGTTGAAGTTCTAGGTAGGGGGCTCTACGAGCAGTACTTC; CDR3: CSVEVLGRGLYEQYF
J: TRBJ2-7; V: TRBV11-2; D: TRBD1; size: many; DNA: TGTGCCAGCAGCTCAGACAGGGATCACTACGAGCAGTACTTC; CDR3: CASSSDRDHYEQYF
J: TRBJ2-3; V: TRBV7-2; D: NA; size: NA; DNA: TGTGCCAGCAGCTTAGGAGTAAGAGGGGCAGATACGCAGTATTTT; CDR3: CASSLGVRGADTQYF
J: TRBJ2-5; V: TRBV6-2/TRBV6-3; D: NA; size: NA; DNA: TGTGCCAGCAGTTACACGGGAGAGACCCAGTACTTC; CDR3: CASSYTGETQYF
J: TRBJ1-5; V: TRBV24-1; D: NA; size: NA; DNA: TGTGCCACCAGTGATTCGGGCGGGGGCGGAGGGCCCCAGCATTTT; CDR3: CATSDSGGGGGPQHF
J: TRBJ1-5; V: TRBV20-1; D: NA; size: NA; DNA: TGCAGTGCTAGAGACCGGGAGGGTCGGCCCCAGCATTTT; CDR3: CSARDREGRPQHF
J: TRBJ2-2; V: TRBV5-1; D: TRBD1; size: few; DNA: TGCGCCAGCAGACCCCGACAGGGGGCCGACACCGGGGAGCTGTTTTTT; CDR3: CASRPRQGADTGELFF
J: TRBJ1-2; V: TRBV10-2; D: NA; size: NA; DNA: TGCGCCAGCAGTACTACAGAAGGCTACACCTTC; CDR3: CASSTTEGYTF
J: TRBJ2-1; V: TRBV2; D: TRBD2; size: NA; DNA: TGTGCCAGCAGTGAAGGAGCGGGAGGCTACAATGAGCAGTTCTTC; CDR3: CASSEGAGGYNEQFF
J: TRBJ1-1; V: TRBV18; D: TRBD1; size: NA; DNA: TGTGCCAGCTCATTTCAGGGGGCAGCGACTGAAGCTTTCTTT; CDR3: CASSFQGAATEAFF
J: TRBJ2-7; V: TRBV20-1; D: NA; size: NA; DNA: TGCAGTGCTAGCGTCGGGCCAATAAACTACGAGCAGTACTTC; CDR3: CSASVGPINYEQYF
J: TRBJ2-7; V: TRBV6-5; D: NA; size: few; DNA: TGTGCCAGCAGACCCGGGGGGCTCGGCTCAGACGAGCAGTACTTC; CDR3: CASRPGGLGSDEQYF
J: TRBJ2-1; V: TRBV12-3/TRBV12-4; D: NA; size: NA; DNA: TGTGCCAGCAGTTTAGACGGCCTAATCTACAATGAGCAGTTCTTC; CDR3: CASSLDGLIYNEQFF
J: TRBJ2-3; V: TRBV7-9; D: TRBD1; size: NA; DNA: TGTGCCAGCAGCCAGCCGGGACAGGTGATAGAAGATACGCAGTATTTT; CDR3: CASSQPGQVIEDTQYF
J: TRBJ2-4; V: TRBV6-5; D: NA; size: few; DNA: TGTGCCAGCATGTCCGCGGGGGCCAAAAACATTCAGTACTTC; CDR3: CASMSAGAKNIQYF
J: TRBJ2-5; V: TRBV5-1; D: TRBD1; size: NA; DNA: TGCGCCAGCAGGCGGACAGGGGGGGCACTGCAAGAGACCCAGTACTTC; CDR3: CASRRTGGALQETQYF
J: TRBJ1-1; V: TRBV7-2; D: TRBD1; size: NA; DNA: TGTGCCAGCAGCCCGCGACAGGGTAACACTGAAGCTTTCTTT; CDR3: CASSPRQGNTEAFF